In its sample, the clone carrying this TCR beta chain was seen many times. Its antigen is undetermined. The data are from a study of neurological immune-mediated disorders. This sample's time point: longitudinal time-point 1 (baseline). 2 million unsorted PBMCs were stored in RNAlater at -80 °C before RNA extraction. V dropped 4 bases and J dropped 3; count of bases not matched to a gene: 4. The CDR3 runs 16 residues. Looked up from germline, CDR1 is DFQATT and CDR2 is SNEGSKA (reference sequence). Notes on the study in general: Among expanded clones, no CDR3 amino acid sequences were shared across subjects, a pattern suggesting private repertoires in all groups.

The cDNA came from 5'RACE, which used 10-nucleotide random UMIs. From the 5' RACE reads, TCRdb called clonotypes with MiXCR, one entry per CDR3 protein. The table lists some 77,000 distinct CDR3 sequences, roughly an eighth of them singletons. The receptor was derived from a female donor with HTLV-1-associated myelopathy (HAM/TSP). Sequencing was carried out using PBMCs. The chain uses TRBV20-1 and TRBJ2-1; 15 bases are a match to TRBD2. CDR3 DNA sequence: TGCAGTGCTACGGGACTAGCGGGGGGCATCTACAATGAGCAGTTCTTC. Amino acid sequence: CSATGLAGGIYNEQFF.